The 23 T cell receptor beta chains listed next were all sequenced from one sample in a study of sequential checkpoint blockade in melanoma. The method was immunoSEQ multiplex PCR; TCRdb's version includes in-frame clones alone and lacks a portion of them. The sample has several thousand clones; 53% are singletons. Described treatment: randomized to nivolumab then ipilimumab (arm A) or the reverse (arm B). Sequencing used CD8+ T cells sorted from blood (inferred from file names), obtained from a patient given nivolumab and ipilimumab in sequence. The receptors were sampled from a human donor with melanoma.

The chain recombines TRBV7-2 with TRBJ2-7; D remains unclear. Germline-derived CDR1 and CDR2 are SGHTA and FQGNSA. The CDR3 has 14 amino acids. Trimming shortened V by 1 base and J by 0 bases, and 7 bases separated the two germline ends. Here the CDR3 DNA reads TGTGCCAGCAGCTTAGTGCAGGTCTCCTACGAGCAGTACTTC. Translated: CASSLVQVSYEQYF.

This clone is labeled as medium-sized. V is TRBV6-4 and J is TRBJ2-2, with 8 bases matching TRBD1. CDR3 length: 14 residues. CDR1 and CDR2 (germline): MRHNA, SNTAGT. V lost 5 bases to trimming and J lost 3 bases; unmatched junction nucleotides: 2. CDR3 DNA: TGTGCCAGCAGTCCAGGGGGCGACACCGGGGAGCTGTTTTTT. Encoded protein: CASSPGGDTGELFF.

The V and J genes are TRBV7-8 and TRBJ1-2; 7 bases match TRBD1. This CDR3 spans 13 amino acids. After removal of 5 bases from V and 4 bases from J, the junction contained 4 bases not matched to a gene. The germline V gene encodes CDR1 SGHVS and CDR2 FQNEAQ. The CDR3 bases are TGTGCCAGCAGCCCGGACAGGCGCTATGGCTACACCTTC. Translated, it gives CASSPDRRYGYTF.

This clone showed up just a few times. This rearrangement joins TRBV15 to TRBJ2-6, with TRBD2 as a possible D gene (7 bases). V lost 5 bases to trimming and J lost 0 bases, with 14 bases between them. The CDR3 length is 17 residues. Germline CDR1 reads LNHNV; CDR2 reads YYDKDF (reference sequence). The CDR3 coding sequence is TGTGCCACCAGCGTTGCAGGGGAGGGCTCTGGGGCCAACGTCCTGACTTTC. Translating it yields CATSVAGEGSGANVLTF.

The chain joins TRBV30 to TRBJ2-2, with TRBD1 as a possible D gene (5 bases). The V gene's germline CDR1 is GTSNPN and CDR2 SVGIG (reference sequence). The V gene lost 0 bases and the J gene lost 4 bases, with 12 bases spanning the gap. This CDR3 has 15 amino acids. The CDR3 sequence: CAWSVAGAATGELFF. DNA of the CDR3: TGTGCCTGGAGTGTTGCTGGGGCCGCCACCGGGGAGCTGTTTTTT.

The chain is built from TRBV5-8 and TRBJ2-7, with unresolved D. This CDR3 comprises 13 residues. Trimming cost V 0 bases and J 3 bases, with 7 bases left between them. The germline CDR1 and CDR2 sequences are SGHTS and YDEGEE. CDR3 coding DNA: TGTGCCAGCAGCTTGGGGCAAGACTACGAGCAGTACTTC. It yields the protein CASSLGQDYEQYF.

This chain links TRBV14 with TRBJ1-5, with D hard to call. Looked up from germline, CDR1 is SGHDN and CDR2 is FVKESK. Trimming left V 0 bases short and J 8 bases short, with 8 bases between. CDR3 size: 13 residues. The CDR3 here is CASSQETAEPQHF. The CDR3 DNA is TGTGCCAGCAGCCAAGAAACGGCGGAGCCCCAGCATTTT.

This clone has just a few counts. The V call is TRBV27, the J call TRBJ2-1, with 11 nucleotides matching TRBD2. Germline V CDR1 and CDR2: MNHEY, SMNVEV (reference sequence). The V gene end was trimmed by 8 bases and the J gene end by 7 bases; junction bases not matched to a gene: 1. CDR3 length: 12 amino acids. The CDR3 protein is CASGTSGNEQFF. CDR3 sequence (DNA): TGTGCCAGCGGGACTAGCGGAAATGAGCAGTTCTTC.

CDR3 sequence: CASSQRQNSYNEQFF. The CDR3, as DNA: TGCGCCAGCAGCCAAAGACAAAACTCCTACAATGAGCAGTTCTTC. V and J are TRBV4-3 and TRBJ2-1; the D is unclear. Per germline, CDR1 LGHNA and CDR2 YSLEER. The ends were cut back, 2 bases at V and 0 bases at J, with 8 bases in the middle. This CDR3 has 15 amino acids.

This clone occurred a few times. Other DNA sequences of this sample code for an identical CDR3. The V call is TRBV10-3, the J call TRBJ2-3; tentative D call: TRBD2 (5 bases). Germline V lookup: CDR1 ENHRY, CDR2 SYGVKD. The CDR3 sequence is 13 residues long. Trimming pared 11 bases from V and 3 bases from J, leaving 15 bases between. CDR3 bases: TGTGCCGCCCTTGGGGAGTTTACAGATACGCAGTATTTT. This encodes CAALGEFTDTQYF.

The rearrangement links TRBV11-3 to TRBJ1-4; 8 positions agree with TRBD1. Germline CDR1 SGHNT, CDR2 YENEEA. V was clipped by 8 bases and J by 4 bases; unmatched bases: 3. This CDR3 is 13 amino acids long. CDR3 residues: CASGGQGNEKLFF. CDR3 bases: TGTGCCAGCGGAGGACAGGGTAATGAAAAACTGTTTTTT.

The V call is TRBV4-2, the J call TRBJ2-7; 7 bases map to TRBD1. In germline, CDR1 is LGHNA, CDR2 YNFKEQ. This CDR3 contains 16 residues. The junction had 11 bases not matched to a gene; V was cut back by 0 bases and J by 6 bases. The CDR3 nucleotides read TGTGCCAGCAGCCAAGACCCATCAGGGGGAGCGGTCGAGCAGTACTTC. Its translation: CASSQDPSGGAVEQYF.

This chain joins TRBV5-4 and TRBJ1-6; tentative D call: TRBD1 (5 bases). CDR1 and CDR2 from the germline V gene are SGHNT and YYREEE (reference sequence). The CDR3 runs 15 residues. V lost 0 bases to trimming and J lost 2 bases, with 6 bases between them. The CDR3 reads CASSLGQTYNSPLHF. CDR3 sequence (DNA): TGTGCCAGCAGCTTGGGACAGACCTATAATTCACCCCTCCACTTT.

The rearrangement joins TRBV7-6 to TRBJ2-3; TRBD2 matches 11 bases. This CDR3 has 16 residues. V was clipped by 3 bases and J by 7 bases; unmatched bases: 9. Germline-derived CDR1 and CDR2 are SGHVS and FNYEAQ. CDR3 region: CASSLETSGILNTQYF. For the CDR3, the DNA is TGTGCCAGCAGCTTGGAGACTAGCGGGATTCTGAATACGCAGTATTTT.

The genes are TRBV5-1 and TRBJ2-2, with 10 bases lining up with TRBD2. With 2 bases clipped from V and 4 bases from J, the junction kept 11 bases outside the gene matches. Germline V CDR1 and CDR2: SGHRS, YFSETQ. The CDR3 loop spans 18 amino acids. Here the CDR3 reads CASSFPFSGGAGTGELFF. The DNA for the CDR3 is TGCGCCAGCAGCTTCCCCTTCAGCGGGGGGGCGGGCACCGGGGAGCTGTTTTTT.

This clone has a handful of counts. V is TRBV6-6 and J is TRBJ2-7, with TRBD2 matching 12 bases. The V segment lost 8 bases and the J segment 6 bases; nucleotides outside the gene matches: 5. The germline gives CDR1 MNHNY, CDR2 SVGAGI (reference sequence). The CDR3 loop spans 13 amino acids. DNA for the CDR3: TGTGCCAGCCTCCCACTAGCGGGGGGCGAGCAGTACTTC. This sequence encodes CASLPLAGGEQYF.

V is TRBV6-1 and J is TRBJ2-7, with 8 bases matching TRBD1. The CDR3 loop spans 16 amino acids. V shed 1 base and J 1 base; nucleotides not matched to a gene: 6. The germline CDR1 and CDR2 sequences are MNHNS and SASEGT. CDR3 sequence: CASSEGTGTLSYEQYF. CDR3 in DNA: TGTGCCAGCAGTGAAGGGACAGGGACCCTATCCTACGAGCAGTACTTC.

The chain employs TRBV7-6 and TRBJ2-7; TRBD2 aligns across 7 bases. The V gene's germline CDR1 is SGHVS and CDR2 FNYEAQ. V dropped 5 bases and J dropped 2; count of bases not matched to a gene: 6. The length of the CDR3 is 14 residues. CDR3 in amino acids: CASSLTSVAYEQYF. The CDR3 DNA is TGTGCCAGCAGCCTTACTAGCGTCGCCTACGAGCAGTACTTC.

The rearrangement links TRBV6-5 to TRBJ2-1; 12 nucleotides line up with TRBD2. Germline CDR1 reads MNHEY; CDR2 reads SVGAGI. This CDR3 region has 16 residues. V trimming: 4 bases; J trimming: 8 bases; junction bases outside the gene matches: 9. This CDR3 is CASSLERLAGVDEQFF. DNA of the CDR3: TGTGCCAGCAGTTTAGAGAGACTAGCGGGAGTAGATGAGCAGTTCTTC.

This clone showed up just once. The rearrangement links TRBV25-1 to TRBJ2-2; tentatively, D is TRBD2 (7 bases). The ends were cut back, 5 bases at V and 6 bases at J, with 10 bases in the middle. Germline lookup yields CDR1 MGHDK and CDR2 SYGVNS. The CDR3 extends over 13 amino acids. CDR3 sequence (DNA): TGTGCCAGCAGTCCGGGGGGCGCCGGGGAGCTGTTTTTT. Translation: CASSPGGAGELFF.

By share, this clone counts as medium-sized. The chain combines TRBV6-6 with TRBJ2-7, with TRBD2 as a possible D gene (6 bases). Germline V gene data show CDR1 as MNHNY and CDR2 as SVGAGI (reference sequence). Trimming shortened V by 5 bases and J by 6 bases, and 17 bases separated the two germline ends. CDR3 size: 14 residues. The CDR3 nucleotides are TGTGCCAGCAGTCCAAGCGGGTTCGGGGCCGAGCAGTACTTC. Residues: CASSPSGFGAEQYF.

This clone was picked up a small number of times. The chain is built from TRBV9 and TRBJ2-5, with 10 bases aligning to TRBD2. The CDR3 runs 16 residues. CDR1 SGDLS and CDR2 YYNGEE come from the germline V gene. The ends lost 0 bases at V and 1 base at J; junction bases unmatched: 3. CDR3 in amino acids: CASSVDSGGGQETQYF. The CDR3 DNA follows: TGTGCCAGCAGCGTAGACAGCGGGGGGGGCCAAGAGACCCAGTACTTC.

The chain combines TRBV9 with TRBJ2-2, with D possibly matching TRBD2 (6 bases). The CDR3 extends over 17 amino acids. Per germline, CDR1 SGDLS and CDR2 YYNGEE. Between the trimmed V and J ends, which lost 3 bases and 0 bases, there was a span of 15 bases. The CDR3 sequence is CASSATVGGPNTGELFF. CDR3 DNA sequence: TGTGCCAGCAGCGCCACAGTGGGGGGTCCGAACACCGGGGAGCTGTTTTTT.